Below are 22 T cell receptor beta chains sequenced from a single sample in a study of T-cell reconstitution after alpha-beta-depleted transplantation in children (dated by TCRdb to the mid-2010s). This sample's treatment or condition label indicates: allogeneic hematopoietic cell transplantation with graft depleted of TCRalphabeta T cells and CD19 B cells. Receptor libraries were prepared by PCR. TCRdb shows the sequencer as Illumina HiSeq 2500. To normalize quantification of the TCRbeta repertoire, the TCR libraries were built with molecular barcoding that relied on unique molecular identifiers. Using fastp trimming at Q25 and MiXCR clonotype assembly, TCRdb reanalyzed the public sequencing data and kept in-frame beta chains. Entries that share a CDR3 protein sequence are merged under the most common genes and DNA. This sample comprises under 250,000 distinct CDR3 sequences, about 7% of them detected only once. Jointly, the top ten make up 5.5% of the sample.

The sequencing used PBMCs, collected before TCRalphabeta/CD19-depleted stem cell transplant. These receptors were obtained from a boy aged 2 to 10 with acute lymphoblastic leukemia, due to receive a stem cell transplant.

This clonotype was counted many times. This chain connects TRBV10-3 to TRBJ2-3; D is undetermined. CDR1 and CDR2 from the germline V gene are ENHRY and SYGVKD. The CDR3 is made up of 14 amino acids. V lost 3 bases and J lost 0, with 7 bases in between. CDR3 protein: CAISDRLSTDTQYF. The CDR3 bases are TGTGCCATCAGTGACCGACTTAGCACAGATACGCAGTATTTT.

The chain recombines TRBV13 with TRBJ2-4, with D possibly being TRBD2 (6 bases). The CDR3 length is 12 residues. V was pared by 8 bases and J by 8 bases, with 13 bases between. Germline CDR1 PRHDT, CDR2 FYEKMQ (reference sequence). CDR3 coding DNA: TGTGCCAGCCAGCTGGGCGGGGACATTCAGTACTTC. The encoded protein is CASQLGGDIQYF.

This clonotype was counted many times. The chain combines TRBV13 with TRBJ1-1; the D is unclear. The CDR3 spans 12 residues. The V end was cut by 8 bases, the J end by 1 base, with 8 bases between. Germline lookup yields CDR1 PRHDT and CDR2 FYEKMQ (reference sequence). In DNA form, the CDR3 reads TGTGCCAGCTGTCGACGGAACACTGAAGCTTTCTTT. This gives the protein CASCRRNTEAFF.

In this sample, this clonotype turned up a few times. This chain uses TRBV10-3 with TRBJ1-5, with D possibly being TRBD1 (5 bases). The CDR3 spans 14 residues. With 3 bases removed from V and 6 bases from J, the gap between germline ends came to 12 bases. Germline values: CDR1 ENHRY, CDR2 SYGVKD. The CDR3 bases are TGTGCCATCAGTGACTTCGAGGGGTCTCAGCCCCAGCATTTT. It encodes CAISDFEGSQPQHF.

This clonotype came up a few times. The rearrangement links TRBV18 to TRBJ1-6; maybe TRBD1 (6 bases). Germline CDR1 reads KGHSH; CDR2 reads LQKENI. V was shortened by 8 bases and J by 9 bases, with 17 bases between the two germline ends. CDR3 length equals 14 residues. DNA of the CDR3: TGTGCCAGCCGAGATCGGGGGCTAACTTCACCCCTCCACTTT. It specifies CASRDRGLTSPLHF.

This clonotype has ten or more counts. This chain links TRBV4-2 with TRBJ2-7; D is possibly TRBD2 (5 bases). The CDR3 has 15 residues. Trimming pared 1 base from V and 3 bases from J, leaving 13 bases between. CDR1 LGHNA and CDR2 YNFKEQ come from the germline V gene. DNA of the CDR3: TGTGCCAGCAGCCAAGGGCTAGCTAAAAGCTACGAGCAGTACTTC. This encodes CASSQGLAKSYEQYF.

There are a few counts of this clonotype. V gene TRBV20-1 combines with J gene TRBJ1-5; unclear D gene. Germline V CDR1 and CDR2: DFQATT, SNEGSKA (reference sequence). CDR3 length: 15 amino acids. V was cut by 4 bases and J by 5 bases, with 18 bases left in between. In DNA form, the CDR3 reads TGCAGTGCTATAGGGCGGAGGTCTGGGGATCAGCCCCAGCATTTT. It specifies CSAIGRRSGDQPQHF.

This chain connects TRBV4-3 to TRBJ1-1; D gene unclear. With 1 base removed from V and 4 bases from J, the gap between germline ends came to 16 bases. CDR1 is LGHNA, CDR2 YSLEER, per germline. The CDR3 has 16 amino acids. The CDR3 bases are TGCGCCAGCAGCCAAGCTGGAAAAGGGATGGGCACTGAAGCTTTCTTT. Translation: CASSQAGKGMGTEAFF.

This clonotype was seen ten or more times. V gene TRBV7-8 combines with J gene TRBJ1-1; D might be TRBD1 (6 bases). The CDR3 consists of 14 residues. The germline gives CDR1 SGHVS, CDR2 FQNEAQ. Between the trimmed V and J ends, which lost 5 bases and 4 bases, there was a span of 14 bases. CDR3 nucleotide sequence: TGTGCCAGCAGCCGTAACAGGGTTCGCACTGAAGCTTTCTTT. Translated, it gives CASSRNRVRTEAFF.

The chain links TRBV24-1 to TRBJ2-7; D call uncertain. V gave up 4 bases and J gave up 6 bases, with 12 bases separating them. Germline V lookup: CDR1 KGHDR, CDR2 SFDVKD. The CDR3 runs 13 residues. In DNA, the CDR3 is TGTGCCACCAGTGACCCAAATAGCAGCGAGCAGTACTTC. It translates to CATSDPNSSEQYF.

This clonotype was seen repeatedly, ten times or more. The rearrangement uses TRBV20-1 and TRBJ1-1; D gene uncertain. Germline V CDR1 and CDR2: DFQATT, SNEGSKA (reference sequence). The CDR3 is 15 residues long. V lost 0 bases to trimming and J lost 0 bases, with 11 bases between them. The CDR3 nucleotides read TGCAGTGCTAGAGATTTCAGCCAGCTGAACACTGAAGCTTTCTTT. Protein product: CSARDFSQLNTEAFF.

This clonotype was seen more than once but under ten times. The V and J genes are TRBV4-3 and TRBJ2-1; no definite D call. The CDR3 totals 15 residues. V was trimmed by 0 bases and J by 8 bases, leaving 14 bases between them. Germline V gene sequence: CDR1 LGHNA, CDR2 YSLEER. CDR3 residues: CASSQDLVRGDEQFF. CDR3 DNA sequence: TGCGCCAGCAGCCAAGATTTAGTGCGAGGCGATGAGCAGTTCTTC.

This clonotype was counted a few times. The rearrangement joins TRBV12-3 or TRBV12-4 to TRBJ1-3, with D possibly being TRBD1 (6 bases). The V gene lost 6 bases and the J gene lost 4 bases, with 13 bases spanning the gap. There are 14 residues in the CDR3. The CDR3: CASRGPTGGNTIYF. CDR3 in DNA: TGTGCCAGCAGAGGCCCGACAGGAGGAAACACCATATATTTT.

This clonotype has ten or more counts. The gene calls are TRBV4-2 and TRBJ2-1, with 11 bases aligning to TRBD2. In germline, CDR1 is LGHNA, CDR2 YNFKEQ. This CDR3 contains 18 residues. The junction had 8 bases not matched to a gene; V was cut back by 0 bases and J by 4 bases. The CDR3 sequence is CASSQEGARTSGYNEQFF. CDR3 nucleotides: TGTGCCAGCAGCCAAGAGGGGGCAAGGACTAGCGGGTACAATGAGCAGTTCTTC.

This clonotype has at least ten counts. The chain couples TRBV11-2 to TRBJ2-7; D possibly uses TRBD1 or TRBD2 (5 bases each). V lost 5 bases, J lost 7 bases, and 15 bases lay in between. CDR1 and CDR2 from the germline V gene are SGHAT and FQNNGV. This CDR3 spans 13 amino acids. Here the CDR3 DNA reads TGTGCCAGCAGCCGGGACGGCCATCGGGAGCAGTACTTC. This encodes CASSRDGHREQYF. The full variable domain, with the rest looked up from reference TRBV11-2 and TRBJ2-7, is EAGVAQSPRYKIIEKRQSVAFWCNPISGHATLYWYQQILGQGPKLLIQFQNNGVVDDSQLPKDRFSAERLKGVDSTLKIQPAKLEDSAVYLCASSRDGHREQYFGPGTRLTVT.

This clonotype was found many times. The chain is built from TRBV6-7 and TRBJ2-5; either TRBD1 or TRBD2 may fit D (6 bases each). TRBV6-7 is sorted into the ORF group, with uncertain function. V lost 11 bases and J 4 bases, leaving 17 bases between the germline ends. The CDR3 consists of 13 residues. In DNA, the CDR3 is TGTGCCGGTGGAGAACAGGGAGGAGAGACCCAGTACTTC. Translated: CAGGEQGGETQYF.

This clonotype was counted many times. This rearrangement joins TRBV10-3 to TRBJ1-5, with 7 bases fitting TRBD1. The CDR3 has 13 amino acids. From germline, CDR1 is ENHRY and CDR2 SYGVKD. J was trimmed by 5 bases and V by 4 bases; bases with no gene match: 2. The CDR3 here is CAISGGQDQPQHF. In nucleotides, the CDR3 is TGTGCCATCAGTGGAGGACAGGATCAGCCCCAGCATTTT.

This clonotype was found a few times. The V call is TRBV20-1, the J call TRBJ2-2; D unresolved. Germline assignment: CDR1 DFQATT and CDR2 SNEGSKA (reference sequence). The V and J ends lost 2 bases and 1 base respectively, with 11 bases between them. The CDR3 spans 15 residues. The DNA of the CDR3 is TGCAGTGCTAGACCACAGCTCCTGAACACCGGGGAGCTGTTTTTT. Translation: CSARPQLLNTGELFF.

This clonotype was recorded at least ten times. V usage is TRBV12-3 or TRBV12-4 and J usage is TRBJ2-7, with TRBD1 as a possible D gene (5 bases). The ends were cut back, 3 bases at V and 6 bases at J, with 12 bases in the middle. CDR3 size: 13 residues. The CDR3 spells CASSFVGRGEQYF. Here the CDR3 DNA reads TGTGCCAGCAGTTTTGTGGGAAGGGGCGAGCAGTACTTC.

This sequence joins TRBV7-9 and TRBJ2-4; the D call may be TRBD1 or TRBD2 (5 bases each). The CDR3 loop spans 14 amino acids. The V gene's germline CDR1 is SEHNR and CDR2 FQNEAQ (reference sequence). Deletions cut 1 base from V and 6 bases from J, with 10 bases between. For the CDR3, the DNA is TGTGCCAGCAGCTTAGAAGGGACGGGAAACATTCAGTACTTC. Translated: CASSLEGTGNIQYF.

J is TRBJ2-5 and V is TRBV13; 8 bases map to TRBD1. The CDR3 is 15 amino acids. From germline, CDR1 is PRHDT and CDR2 FYEKMQ (reference sequence). Trimming cost V 2 bases and J 5 bases; bases outside gene matches: 7. CDR3 sequence reads: CASSLFKDRAETQYF. The DNA of the CDR3 is TGTGCCAGCAGCTTATTCAAGGACAGGGCCGAGACCCAGTACTTC.

This clonotype has just a few counts. This rearrangement joins TRBV5-5 to TRBJ1-5; D is possibly TRBD1 (6 bases). Germline V gene lookup returns CDR1 SGHKS and CDR2 YYEKEE (reference sequence). V was clipped by 4 bases and J by 8 bases, with 19 bases between them. The CDR3 is made up of 15 amino acids. CDR3 nucleotides: TGTGCCAGCAGCCAAACGGACAGCGTTGAGAAGCCCCAGCATTTT. Protein product: CASSQTDSVEKPQHF.